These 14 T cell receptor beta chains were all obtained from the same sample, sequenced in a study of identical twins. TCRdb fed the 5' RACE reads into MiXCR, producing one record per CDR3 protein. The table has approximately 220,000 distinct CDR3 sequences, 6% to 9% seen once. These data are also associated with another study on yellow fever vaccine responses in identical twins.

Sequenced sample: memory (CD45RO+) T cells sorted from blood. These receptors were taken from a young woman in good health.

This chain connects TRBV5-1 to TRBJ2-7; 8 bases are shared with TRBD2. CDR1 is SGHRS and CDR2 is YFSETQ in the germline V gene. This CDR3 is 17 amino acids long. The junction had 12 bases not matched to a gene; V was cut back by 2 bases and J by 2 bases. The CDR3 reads CASSLGPQAGAAYEQYF. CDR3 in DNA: TGCGCCAGCAGCTTAGGCCCACAAGCGGGGGCAGCCTACGAGCAGTACTTC.

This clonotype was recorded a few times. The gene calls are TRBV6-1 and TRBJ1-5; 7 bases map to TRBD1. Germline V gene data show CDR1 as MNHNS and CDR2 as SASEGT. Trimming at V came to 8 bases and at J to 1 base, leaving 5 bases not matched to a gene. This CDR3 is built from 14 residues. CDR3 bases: TGTGCCAGCGGAGTCAGGGGGAGCAATCAGCCCCAGCATTTT. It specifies CASGVRGSNQPQHF.

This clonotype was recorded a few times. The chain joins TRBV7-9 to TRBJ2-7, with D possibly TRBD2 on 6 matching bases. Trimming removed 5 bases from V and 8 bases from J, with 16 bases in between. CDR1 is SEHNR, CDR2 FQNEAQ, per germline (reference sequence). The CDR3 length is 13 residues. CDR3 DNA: TGTGCCAGCAGCCCCAGCGGGCAGTCCCAGCAGTACTTC. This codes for CASSPSGQSQQYF.

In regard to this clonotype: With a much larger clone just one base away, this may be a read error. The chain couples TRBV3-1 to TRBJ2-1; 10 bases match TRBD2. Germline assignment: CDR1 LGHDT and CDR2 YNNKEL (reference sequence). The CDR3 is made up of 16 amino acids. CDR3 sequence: CATSQGGPSGGSEQFF. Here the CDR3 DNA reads TGTGCCACCAGCCAGGGGGGCCCTAGCGGGGGTAGTGAGCAGTTCTTC.

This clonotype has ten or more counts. The CDR3 loop is CSATGLGSDTYEQYF. The CDR3 nucleotides are TGCAGTGCTACCGGTTTGGGTTCCGATACCTACGAGCAGTACTTC. This rearrangement joins TRBV20-1 to TRBJ2-7; D gene uncertain. CDR3 length equals 15 residues. Deletions cut 4 bases from V and 2 bases from J, with 18 bases between. Germline V gene sequence: CDR1 DFQATT, CDR2 SNEGSKA (reference sequence).

The CDR3 protein is CASSLAGNVGSPLHF. Written as DNA, the CDR3 is TGTGCCAGCAGCTTGGCCGGGAACGTGGGTTCACCCCTCCACTTT. This chain joins TRBV5-6 and TRBJ1-6; D unclear. Per germline, CDR1 SGHDT and CDR2 YYEEEE. The CDR3 contains 15 residues. Trimming shortened V by 0 bases and J by 9 bases, and 13 bases separated the two germline ends.

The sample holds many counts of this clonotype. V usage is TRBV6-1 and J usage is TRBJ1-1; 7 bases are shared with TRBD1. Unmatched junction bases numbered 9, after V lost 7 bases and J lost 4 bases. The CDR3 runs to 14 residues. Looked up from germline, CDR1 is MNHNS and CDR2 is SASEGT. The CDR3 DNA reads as TGTGCCAGCACGCGGGGCAGGGGGGGCACTGAAGCTTTCTTT. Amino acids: CASTRGRGGTEAFF.

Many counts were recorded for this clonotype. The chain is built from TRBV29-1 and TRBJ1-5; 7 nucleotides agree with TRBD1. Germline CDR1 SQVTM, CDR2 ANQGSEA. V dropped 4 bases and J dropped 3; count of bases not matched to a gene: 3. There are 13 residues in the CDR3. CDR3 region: CSVAGTDNQPQHF. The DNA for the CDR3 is TGCAGCGTTGCCGGGACAGACAATCAGCCCCAGCATTTT.

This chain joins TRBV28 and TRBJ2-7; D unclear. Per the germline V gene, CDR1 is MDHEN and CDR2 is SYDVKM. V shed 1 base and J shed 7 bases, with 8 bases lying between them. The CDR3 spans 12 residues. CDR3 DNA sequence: TGTGCCAGCAGTTTATCCCGCTTGGAGCAGTACTTC. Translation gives CASSLSRLEQYF.

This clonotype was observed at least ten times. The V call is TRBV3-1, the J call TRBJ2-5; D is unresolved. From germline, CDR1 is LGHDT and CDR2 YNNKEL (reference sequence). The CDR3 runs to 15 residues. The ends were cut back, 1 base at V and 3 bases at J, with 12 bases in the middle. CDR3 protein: CASSQVRSEKETQYF. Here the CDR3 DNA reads TGTGCCAGCAGCCAAGTGAGGTCAGAGAAAGAGACCCAGTACTTC.

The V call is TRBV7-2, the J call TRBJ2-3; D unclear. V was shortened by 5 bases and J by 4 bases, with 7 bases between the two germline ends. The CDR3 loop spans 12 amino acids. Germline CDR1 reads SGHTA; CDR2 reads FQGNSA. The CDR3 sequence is CASSRSSDTQYF. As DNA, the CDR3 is TGTGCCAGCAGCCGGTCCTCAGATACGCAGTATTTT.

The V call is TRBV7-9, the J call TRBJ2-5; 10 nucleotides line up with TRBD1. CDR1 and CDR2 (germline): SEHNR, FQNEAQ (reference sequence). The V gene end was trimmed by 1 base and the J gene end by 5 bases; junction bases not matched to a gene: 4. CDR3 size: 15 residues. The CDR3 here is CASSLGTGGYETQYF. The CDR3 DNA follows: TGTGCCAGCAGCTTAGGGACAGGGGGTTATGAGACCCAGTACTTC.

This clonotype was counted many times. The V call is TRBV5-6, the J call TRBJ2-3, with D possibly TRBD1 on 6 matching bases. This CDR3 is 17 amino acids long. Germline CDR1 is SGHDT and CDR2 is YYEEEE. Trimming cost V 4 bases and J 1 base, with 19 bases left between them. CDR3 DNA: TGTGCCAGCAGCCAATCCGGACGGACAGAGCGCACAGATACGCAGTATTTT. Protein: CASSQSGRTERTDTQYF.

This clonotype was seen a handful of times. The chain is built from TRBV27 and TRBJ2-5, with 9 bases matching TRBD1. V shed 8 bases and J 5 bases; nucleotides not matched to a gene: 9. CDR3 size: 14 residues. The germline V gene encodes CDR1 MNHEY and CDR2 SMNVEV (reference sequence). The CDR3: CASRGGQGRETQYF. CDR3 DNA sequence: TGTGCCAGCCGTGGGGGACAGGGCCGTGAGACCCAGTACTTC.